This passage covers 8 T cell receptor beta chains from one sample sequenced in a study of patients and donors after allogeneic stem cell transplantation (TCRdb year 2020). Libraries were prepared through RT-PCR. TCRdb lists the instrument as NextSeq 550. TCRdb reanalyzed the raw reads on its own, using fastp at Q25 for trimming and MiXCR for clone calling, and kept in-frame beta chains. Rows merge per CDR3 protein into single entries with the most common DNA and genes. The sample data list about 200,000 distinct CDR3 sequences, and around two fifths of these were observed just once. About 33% of the sample lies in the top ten. Input material: blood, either unsorted or a sorted T cell fraction (not recorded which). The source is a human donor who was either an allogeneic HSCT recipient or a stem cell or donor lymphocyte infusion donor (not recorded which). It is not recorded whose cells these are; they may come from a transplant donor.

This clonotype has more than one count but fewer than ten. This sequence joins TRBV7-2 and TRBJ2-1; 8 positions agree with TRBD1. The trim removed 2 bases at V and 3 bases at J, leaving 9 bases unmatched. The CDR3 extends over 17 amino acids. CDR1 and CDR2 (germline): SGHTA, FQGNSA. The CDR3: CASSLFGQGASYNEQFF. CDR3 coding DNA: TGTGCCAGCAGCTTATTCGGGCAGGGGGCCAGCTACAATGAGCAGTTCTTC.

Only a few counts were recorded for this clonotype. The rearrangement joins TRBV12-3 or TRBV12-4 to TRBJ1-1; maybe TRBD1 (5 bases). The CDR3 covers 12 residues. Trimming left V 3 bases short and J 6 bases short, with 8 bases between. The DNA of the CDR3 is TGTGCCAGCAGTTTCAGGGTCCCTGAAGCTTTCTTT. Residues: CASSFRVPEAFF.

The rearrangement links TRBV6-5 to TRBJ1-2; 7 nucleotides match TRBD1. The CDR3 consists of 16 residues. V was pared by 6 bases and J by 5 bases, with 15 bases of the junction left unmatched. CDR1 and CDR2 from the germline V gene are MNHEY and SVGAGI. The CDR3 reads CASSNRDRFIRYGYTF. For the CDR3, the DNA is TGTGCCAGCAGCAACCGGGACAGATTTATCCGATATGGCTACACCTTC.

This clonotype was seen once. The chain carries TRBV14 and TRBJ1-1, with D possibly matching TRBD1 (6 bases). Trimming took 8 bases from V and 5 from J, leaving 12 bases between them. This CDR3 region has 12 residues. Germline V gene sequence: CDR1 SGHDN, CDR2 FVKESK. The CDR3 sequence: CASGGPGTEAFF. Written as DNA, the CDR3 is TGTGCCAGCGGGGGGCCGGGTACTGAAGCTTTCTTT.

This chain links TRBV6-6 with TRBJ1-5; D may be TRBD1 (5 bases). Germline lookup yields CDR1 MNHNY and CDR2 SVGAGI (reference sequence). V was clipped by 6 bases and J by 7 bases, with 16 bases between them. The CDR3 has 14 amino acids. The CDR3, as DNA: TGTGCCAGCAGCCCCGAGGGGCGGTTGCAGCCCCAGCATTTT. Residues: CASSPEGRLQPQHF.

The chain is built from TRBV7-3 and TRBJ2-1, with 12 bases aligning to TRBD2. Germline CDR1 and CDR2: SGHTA and FQGTGA. This CDR3 has 16 residues. V shed 5 bases and J 8 bases; nucleotides not matched to a gene: 10. CDR3: CASSTTSGRGGDEQFF. CDR3 coding DNA: TGTGCCAGCAGCACGACTAGCGGGAGAGGAGGGGATGAGCAGTTCTTC.

A few counts support this clonotype. The junction differs from germline at one of its ends, possibly a read error. V gene TRBV20-1 combines with J gene TRBJ1-5; TRBD1 matches 8 bases. CDR1 and CDR2 from the germline V gene are DFQATT and SNEGSKA (reference sequence). This CDR3 is built from 15 residues. The CDR3 spells CSARETGEVNQPQHF. CDR3 DNA: TGCAGTGCGAGAGAGACAGGGGAGGTAAATCAGCCCCAGCATTTT.

This clonotype was seen more than once but under ten times. The genes are TRBV12-3 or TRBV12-4 and TRBJ1-2, with 8 bases aligning to TRBD1. The V segment lost 7 bases and the J segment 9 bases; nucleotides outside the gene matches: 4. The CDR3 has 11 residues. The DNA of the CDR3 is TGTGCCAGCATCTCAGGGGGCCGCTACACCTTC. Translating gives CASISGGRYTF.